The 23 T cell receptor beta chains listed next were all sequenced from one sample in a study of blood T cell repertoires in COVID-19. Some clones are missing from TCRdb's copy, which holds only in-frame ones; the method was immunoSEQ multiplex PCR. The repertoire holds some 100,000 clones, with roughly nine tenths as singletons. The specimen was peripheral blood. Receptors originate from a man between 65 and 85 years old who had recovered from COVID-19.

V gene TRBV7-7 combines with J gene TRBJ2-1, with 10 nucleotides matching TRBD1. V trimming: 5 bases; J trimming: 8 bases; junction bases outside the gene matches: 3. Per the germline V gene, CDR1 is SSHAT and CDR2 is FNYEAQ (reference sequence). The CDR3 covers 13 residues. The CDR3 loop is CASSLGTGDEQFF. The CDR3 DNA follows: TGTGCCAGCAGCCTAGGGACAGGGGATGAGCAGTTCTTC. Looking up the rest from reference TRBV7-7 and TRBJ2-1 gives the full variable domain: GAGVSQSPRYKVTKRGQDVTLRCDPISSHATLYWYQQALGQGPEFLTYFNYEAQPDKSGLPSDRFSAERPEGSISTLTIQRTEQRDSAMYRCASSLGTGDEQFFGPGTRLTVL.

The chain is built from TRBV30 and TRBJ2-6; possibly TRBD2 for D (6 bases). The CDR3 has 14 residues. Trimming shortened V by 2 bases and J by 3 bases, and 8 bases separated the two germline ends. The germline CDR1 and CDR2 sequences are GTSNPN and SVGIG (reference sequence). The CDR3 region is CAWSSGFGANVLTF. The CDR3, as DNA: TGTGCCTGGAGTAGCGGGTTTGGGGCCAACGTCCTGACTTTC.

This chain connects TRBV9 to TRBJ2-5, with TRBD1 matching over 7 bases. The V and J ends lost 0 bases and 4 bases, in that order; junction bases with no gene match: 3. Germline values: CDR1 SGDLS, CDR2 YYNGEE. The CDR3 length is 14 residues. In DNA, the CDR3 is TGTGCCAGCAGCGTAGAGGGGGCCGGAGAGACCCAGTACTTC. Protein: CASSVEGAGETQYF.

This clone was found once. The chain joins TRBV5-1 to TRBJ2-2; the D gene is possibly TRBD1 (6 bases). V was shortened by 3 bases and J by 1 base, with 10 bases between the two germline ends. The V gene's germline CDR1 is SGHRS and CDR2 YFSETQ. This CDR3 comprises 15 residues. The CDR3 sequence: CASSWSTGNTGELFF. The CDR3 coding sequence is TGCGCCAGCAGCTGGTCGACAGGGAACACCGGGGAGCTGTTTTTT.

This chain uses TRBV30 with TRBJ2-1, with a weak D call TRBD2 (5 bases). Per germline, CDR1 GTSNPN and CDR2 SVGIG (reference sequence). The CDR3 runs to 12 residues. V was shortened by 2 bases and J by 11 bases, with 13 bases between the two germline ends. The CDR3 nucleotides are TGTGCCTGGAGTAGTAGCGTTAATCAGCAGTTCTTC. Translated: CAWSSSVNQQFF.

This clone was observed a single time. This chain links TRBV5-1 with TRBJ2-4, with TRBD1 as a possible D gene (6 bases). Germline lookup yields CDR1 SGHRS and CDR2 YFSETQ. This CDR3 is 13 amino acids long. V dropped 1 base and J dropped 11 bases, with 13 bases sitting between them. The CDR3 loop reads CASSLWTDEVQYF. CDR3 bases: TGCGCCAGCAGCTTGTGGACAGACGAGGTTCAGTACTTC. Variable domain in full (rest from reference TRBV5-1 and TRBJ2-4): KAGVTQTPRYLIKTRGQQVTLSCSPISGHRSVSWYQQTPGQGLQFLFEYFSETQRNKGNFPGRFSGRQFSNSRSEMNVSTLELGDSALYLCASSLWTDEVQYFGAGTRLSVL.

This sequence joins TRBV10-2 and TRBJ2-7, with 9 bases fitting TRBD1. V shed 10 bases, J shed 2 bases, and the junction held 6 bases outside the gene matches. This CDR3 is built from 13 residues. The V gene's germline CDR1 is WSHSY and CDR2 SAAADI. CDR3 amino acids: CATRQGDPYEQYF. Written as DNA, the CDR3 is TGCGCCACGCGACAGGGGGACCCCTACGAGCAGTACTTC.

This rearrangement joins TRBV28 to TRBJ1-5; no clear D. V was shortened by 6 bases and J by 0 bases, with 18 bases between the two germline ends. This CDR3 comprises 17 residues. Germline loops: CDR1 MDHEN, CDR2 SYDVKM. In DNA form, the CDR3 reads TGTGCCAGCAGATCCTGGGCCACGGGATATAGCAATCAGCCCCAGCATTTT. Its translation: CASRSWATGYSNQPQHF.

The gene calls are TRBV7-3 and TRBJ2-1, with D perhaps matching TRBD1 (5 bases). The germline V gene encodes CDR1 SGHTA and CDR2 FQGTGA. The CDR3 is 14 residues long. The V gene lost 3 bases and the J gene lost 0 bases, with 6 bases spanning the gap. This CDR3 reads CASSFDSSYNEQFF. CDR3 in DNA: TGTGCCAGCAGCTTTGACAGCTCCTACAATGAGCAGTTCTTC.

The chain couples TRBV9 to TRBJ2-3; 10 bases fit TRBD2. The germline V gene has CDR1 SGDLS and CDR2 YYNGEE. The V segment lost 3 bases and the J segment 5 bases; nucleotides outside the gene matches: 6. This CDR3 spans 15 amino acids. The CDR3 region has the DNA TGTGCCAGCAGCGCCGGAGCGGGGGGGCAAGATACGCAGTATTTT. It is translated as CASSAGAGGQDTQYF.

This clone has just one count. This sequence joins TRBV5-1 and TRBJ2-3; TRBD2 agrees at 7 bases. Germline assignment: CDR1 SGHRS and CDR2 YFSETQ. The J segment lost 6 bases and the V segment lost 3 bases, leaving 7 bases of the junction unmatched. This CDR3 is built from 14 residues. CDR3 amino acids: CASSSRTSGDTQYF. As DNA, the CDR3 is TGCGCCAGCAGCTCCAGGACTAGTGGTGATACGCAGTATTTT.

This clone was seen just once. This CDR3 is CASSLAGTSGGAQYF. DNA for the CDR3: TGCGCCAGCAGCTTGGCGGGGACTAGCGGGGGTGCGCAGTATTTT. The V and J genes are TRBV5-1 and TRBJ2-3, with 14 bases that match TRBD2. Germline CDR1 is SGHRS and CDR2 is YFSETQ. The CDR3 covers 15 residues. V was clipped by 0 bases and J by 10 bases; unmatched bases: 4.

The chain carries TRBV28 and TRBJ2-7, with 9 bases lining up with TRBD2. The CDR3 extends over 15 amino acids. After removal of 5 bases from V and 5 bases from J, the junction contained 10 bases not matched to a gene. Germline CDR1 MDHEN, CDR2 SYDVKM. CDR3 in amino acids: CASSPFSGRGNEQYF. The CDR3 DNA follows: TGTGCCAGCAGTCCCTTTAGCGGGAGAGGGAACGAGCAGTACTTC.

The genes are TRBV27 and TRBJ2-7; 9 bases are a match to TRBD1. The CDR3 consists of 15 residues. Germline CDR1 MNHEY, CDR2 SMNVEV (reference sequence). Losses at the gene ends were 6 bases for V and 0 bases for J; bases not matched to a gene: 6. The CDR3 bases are TGTGCCAGCAGCGAAGGACAGGGGTTCTCCTACGAGCAGTACTTC. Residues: CASSEGQGFSYEQYF.

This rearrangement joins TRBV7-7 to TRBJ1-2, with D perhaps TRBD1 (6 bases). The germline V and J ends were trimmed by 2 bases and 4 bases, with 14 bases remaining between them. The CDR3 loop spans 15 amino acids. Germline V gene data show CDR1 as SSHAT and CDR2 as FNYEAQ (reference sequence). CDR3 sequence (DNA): TGTGCCAGCAGCTTAAGTACAGGGAAGGGCTATGGCTACACCTTC. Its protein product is CASSLSTGKGYGYTF.

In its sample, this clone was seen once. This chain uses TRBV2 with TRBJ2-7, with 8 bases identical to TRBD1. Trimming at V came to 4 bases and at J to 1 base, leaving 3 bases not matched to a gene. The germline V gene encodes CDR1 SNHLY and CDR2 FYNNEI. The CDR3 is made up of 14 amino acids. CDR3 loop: CASSVRDRSYEQYF. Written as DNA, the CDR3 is TGTGCCAGCAGTGTCCGGGACAGGTCCTACGAGCAGTACTTC.

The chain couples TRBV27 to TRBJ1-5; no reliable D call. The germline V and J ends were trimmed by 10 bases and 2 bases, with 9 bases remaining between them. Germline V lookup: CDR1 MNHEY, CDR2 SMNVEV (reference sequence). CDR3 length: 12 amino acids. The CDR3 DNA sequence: TGTGCCACGGGAGGTGGCAATCAGCCCCAGCATTTT. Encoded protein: CATGGGNQPQHF.

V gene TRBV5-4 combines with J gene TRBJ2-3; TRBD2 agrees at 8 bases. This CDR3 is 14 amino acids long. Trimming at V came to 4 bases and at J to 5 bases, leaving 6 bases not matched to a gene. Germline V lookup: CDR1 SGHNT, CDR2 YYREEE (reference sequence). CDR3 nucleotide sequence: TGTGCCAGCAGCCCCGCCGGGGGGGGAGATACGCAGTATTTT. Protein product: CASSPAGGGDTQYF.

CDR3 in DNA: TGTGCCAGCAGCCCAGGGAGGTCTCAGCCCCAGCATTTT. This sequence encodes CASSPGRSQPQHF. The chain joins TRBV6-5 to TRBJ1-5; weak D call: TRBD1 (5 bases). CDR1 MNHEY and CDR2 SVGAGI come from the germline V gene. V gave up 6 bases and J gave up 6 bases, with 12 bases separating them. This CDR3 region has 13 residues.

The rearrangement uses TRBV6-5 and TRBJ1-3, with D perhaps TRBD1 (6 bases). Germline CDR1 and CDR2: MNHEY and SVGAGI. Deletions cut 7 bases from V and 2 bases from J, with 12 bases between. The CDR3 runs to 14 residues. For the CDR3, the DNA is TGTGCCAGCACCACCCCAGGGGCTGGAAACACCATATATTTT. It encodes CASTTPGAGNTIYF.

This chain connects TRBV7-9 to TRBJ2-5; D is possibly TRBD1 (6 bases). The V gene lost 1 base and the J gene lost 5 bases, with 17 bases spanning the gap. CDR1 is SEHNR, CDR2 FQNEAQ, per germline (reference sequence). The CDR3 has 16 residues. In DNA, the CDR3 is TGTGCCAGCAGCTTAGATAGGAATTGGGGGCTGGAGACCCAGTACTTC. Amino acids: CASSLDRNWGLETQYF.

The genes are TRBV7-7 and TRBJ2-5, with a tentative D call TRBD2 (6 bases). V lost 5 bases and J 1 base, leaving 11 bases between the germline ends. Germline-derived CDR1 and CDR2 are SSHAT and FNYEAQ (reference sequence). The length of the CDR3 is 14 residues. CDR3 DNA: TGTGCCAGCAGCCTCGGAGGGCTCCAAGAGACCCAGTACTTC. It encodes CASSLGGLQETQYF.

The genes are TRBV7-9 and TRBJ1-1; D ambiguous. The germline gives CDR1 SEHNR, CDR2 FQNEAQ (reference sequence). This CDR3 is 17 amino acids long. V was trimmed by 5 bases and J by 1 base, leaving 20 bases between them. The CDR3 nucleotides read TGTGCCAGCAGCCCGAATCCCGGGTTCGGGTCGAACACTGAAGCTTTCTTT. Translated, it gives CASSPNPGFGSNTEAFF.